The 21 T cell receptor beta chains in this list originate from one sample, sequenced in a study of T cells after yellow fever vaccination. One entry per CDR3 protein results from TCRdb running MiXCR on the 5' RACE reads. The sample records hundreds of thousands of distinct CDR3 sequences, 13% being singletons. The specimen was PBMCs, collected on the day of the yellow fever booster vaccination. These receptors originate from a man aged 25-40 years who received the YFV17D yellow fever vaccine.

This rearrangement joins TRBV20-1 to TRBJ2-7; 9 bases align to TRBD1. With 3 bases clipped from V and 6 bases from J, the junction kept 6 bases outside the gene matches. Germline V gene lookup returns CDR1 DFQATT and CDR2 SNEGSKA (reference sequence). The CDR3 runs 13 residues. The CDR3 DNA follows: TGCAGTGCTAGTCGGGGACAGGGTGGCGAGCAGTACTTC. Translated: CSASRGQGGEQYF.

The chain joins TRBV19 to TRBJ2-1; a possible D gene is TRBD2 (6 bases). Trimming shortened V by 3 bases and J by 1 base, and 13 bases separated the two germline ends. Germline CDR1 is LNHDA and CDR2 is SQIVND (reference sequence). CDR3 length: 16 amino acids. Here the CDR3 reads CASSIGGIRSYNEQFF. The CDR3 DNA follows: TGTGCCAGTAGTATCGGGGGAATCAGATCCTACAATGAGCAGTTCTTC.

The CDR3 spells CASSLFGTSDHNEQFF. The CDR3 DNA sequence: TGTGCCAGCAGCTTATTTGGGACTAGCGACCACAATGAGCAGTTCTTC. The chain combines TRBV7-3 with TRBJ2-1, with TRBD2 matching 10 bases. The CDR3 covers 16 residues. The germline V gene has CDR1 SGHTA and CDR2 FQGTGA. V was clipped by 2 bases and J by 5 bases; unmatched bases: 6.

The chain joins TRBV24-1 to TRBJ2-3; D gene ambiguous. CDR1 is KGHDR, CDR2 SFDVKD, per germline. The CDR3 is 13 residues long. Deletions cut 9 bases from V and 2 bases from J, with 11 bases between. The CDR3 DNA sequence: TGTGCCACCGGTTTGGGATCCACAGATACGCAGTATTTT. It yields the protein CATGLGSTDTQYF.

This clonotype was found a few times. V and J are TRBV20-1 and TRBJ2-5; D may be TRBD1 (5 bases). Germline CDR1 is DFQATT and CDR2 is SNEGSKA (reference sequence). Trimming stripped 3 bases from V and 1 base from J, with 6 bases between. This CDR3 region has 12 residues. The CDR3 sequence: CSARTVQETQYF. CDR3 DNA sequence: TGCAGTGCTAGGACAGTCCAAGAGACCCAGTACTTC.

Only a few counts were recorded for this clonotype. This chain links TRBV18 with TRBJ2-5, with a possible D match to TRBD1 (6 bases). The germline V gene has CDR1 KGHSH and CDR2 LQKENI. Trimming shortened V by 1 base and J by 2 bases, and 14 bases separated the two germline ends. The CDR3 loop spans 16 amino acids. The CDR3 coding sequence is TGTGCCAGCTCACCACGCGACAGGCGATTGCAAGAGACCCAGTACTTC. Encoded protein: CASSPRDRRLQETQYF.

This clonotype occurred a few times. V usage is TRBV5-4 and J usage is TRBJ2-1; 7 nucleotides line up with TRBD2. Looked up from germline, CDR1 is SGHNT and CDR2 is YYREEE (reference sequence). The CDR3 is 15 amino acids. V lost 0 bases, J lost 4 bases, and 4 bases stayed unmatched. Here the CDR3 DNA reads TGTGCCAGCAGCTTGGAGGCTAGCGGATACAATGAGCAGTTCTTC. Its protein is CASSLEASGYNEQFF.

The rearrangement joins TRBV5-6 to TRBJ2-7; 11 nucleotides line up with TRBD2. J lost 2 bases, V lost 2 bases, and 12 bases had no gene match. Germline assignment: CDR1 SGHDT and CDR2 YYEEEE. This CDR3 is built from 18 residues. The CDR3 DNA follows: TGTGCCAGCAGCTTCGGGCTAGCGGGAGGAATAGGTACCTACGAGCAGTACTTC. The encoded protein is CASSFGLAGGIGTYEQYF.

The CDR3 protein is CASSIGQGKETQYF. CDR3 DNA sequence: TGTGCCAGTAGTATAGGTCAGGGGAAAGAGACCCAGTACTTC. The chain carries TRBV19 and TRBJ2-5, with D possibly TRBD1 on 6 matching bases. The CDR3 runs 14 residues. The V end was cut by 1 base, the J end by 3 bases, with 9 bases between. Germline values: CDR1 LNHDA, CDR2 SQIVND (reference sequence).

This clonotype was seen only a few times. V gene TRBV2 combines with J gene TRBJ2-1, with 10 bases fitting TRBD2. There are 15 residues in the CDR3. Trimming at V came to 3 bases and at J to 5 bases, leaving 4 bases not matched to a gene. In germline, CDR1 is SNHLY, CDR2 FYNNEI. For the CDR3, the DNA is TGTGCCAGCAGTGAGGTTAGCGGGGGGAACAATGAGCAGTTCTTC. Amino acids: CASSEVSGGNNEQFF.

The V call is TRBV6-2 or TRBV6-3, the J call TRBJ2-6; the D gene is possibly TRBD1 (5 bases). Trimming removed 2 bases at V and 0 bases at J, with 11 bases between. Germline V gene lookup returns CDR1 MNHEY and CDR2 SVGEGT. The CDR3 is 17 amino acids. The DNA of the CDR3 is TGTGCCAGCAGTTACGCACAGGTTTCCTCTGGGGCCAACGTCCTGACTTTC. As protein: CASSYAQVSSGANVLTF.

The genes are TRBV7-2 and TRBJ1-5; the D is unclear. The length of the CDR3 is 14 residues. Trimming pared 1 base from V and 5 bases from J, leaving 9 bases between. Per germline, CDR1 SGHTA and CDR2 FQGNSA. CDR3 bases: TGTGCCAGCAGCTTAGTTTGGAAAGATCAGCCCCAGCATTTT. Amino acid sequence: CASSLVWKDQPQHF.

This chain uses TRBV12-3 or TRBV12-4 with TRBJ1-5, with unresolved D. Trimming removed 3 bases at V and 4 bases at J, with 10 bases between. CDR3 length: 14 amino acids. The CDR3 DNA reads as TGTGCCAGCAGTTTCCTGGCGGGAAATCAGCCCCAGCATTTT. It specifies CASSFLAGNQPQHF.

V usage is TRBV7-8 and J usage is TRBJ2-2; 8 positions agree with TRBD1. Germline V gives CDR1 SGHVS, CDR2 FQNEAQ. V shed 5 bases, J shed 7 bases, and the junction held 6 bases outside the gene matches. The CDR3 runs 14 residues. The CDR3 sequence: CASSTTGDGGELFF. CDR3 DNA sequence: TGTGCCAGCAGCACGACAGGGGATGGCGGGGAGCTGTTTTTT.

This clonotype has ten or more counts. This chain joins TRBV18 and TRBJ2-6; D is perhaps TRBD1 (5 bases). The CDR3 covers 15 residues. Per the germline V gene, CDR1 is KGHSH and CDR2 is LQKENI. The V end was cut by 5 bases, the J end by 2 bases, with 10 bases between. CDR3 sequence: CASSTQGTGANVLTF. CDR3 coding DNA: TGTGCCAGCTCAACGCAGGGTACTGGGGCCAACGTCCTGACTTTC.

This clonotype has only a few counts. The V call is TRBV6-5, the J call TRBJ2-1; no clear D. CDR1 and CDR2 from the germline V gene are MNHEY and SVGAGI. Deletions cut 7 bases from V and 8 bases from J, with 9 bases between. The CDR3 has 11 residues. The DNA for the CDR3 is TGTGCCAGCAATAGAGGCTATGAGCAGTTCTTC. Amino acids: CASNRGYEQFF.

The CDR3 loop is CASSLGSGRAAVGVGEQFF. The CDR3 DNA reads as TGTGCCAGCAGCTTAGGTAGCGGGAGGGCTGCAGTGGGGGTTGGGGAGCAGTTCTTC. The rearrangement uses TRBV11-2 and TRBJ2-1, with 11 bases aligning to TRBD2. CDR3 size: 19 residues. V was clipped by 1 base and J by 10 bases; unmatched bases: 18. Germline CDR1 is SGHAT and CDR2 is FQNNGV.

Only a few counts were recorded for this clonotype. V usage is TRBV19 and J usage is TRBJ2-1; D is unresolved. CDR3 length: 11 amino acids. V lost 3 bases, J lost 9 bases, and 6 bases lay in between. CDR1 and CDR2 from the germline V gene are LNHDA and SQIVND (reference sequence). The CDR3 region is CASSISVEQFF. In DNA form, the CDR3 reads TGTGCCAGTAGTATTTCAGTTGAGCAGTTCTTC.

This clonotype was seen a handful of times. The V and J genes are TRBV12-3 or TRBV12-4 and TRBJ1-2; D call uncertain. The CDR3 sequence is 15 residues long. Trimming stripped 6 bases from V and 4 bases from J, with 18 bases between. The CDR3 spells CASRAAGPSSYGYTF. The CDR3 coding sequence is TGTGCCAGCAGGGCCGCCGGGCCCAGTAGCTATGGCTACACCTTC.

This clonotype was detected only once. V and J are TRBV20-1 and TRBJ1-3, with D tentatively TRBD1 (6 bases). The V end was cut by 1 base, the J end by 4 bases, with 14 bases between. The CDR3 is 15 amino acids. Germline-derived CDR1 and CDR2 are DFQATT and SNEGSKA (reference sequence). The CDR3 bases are TGCAGTGCTAGAGGCGGGGGGACACCCGGAAACACCATATATTTT. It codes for CSARGGGTPGNTIYF.

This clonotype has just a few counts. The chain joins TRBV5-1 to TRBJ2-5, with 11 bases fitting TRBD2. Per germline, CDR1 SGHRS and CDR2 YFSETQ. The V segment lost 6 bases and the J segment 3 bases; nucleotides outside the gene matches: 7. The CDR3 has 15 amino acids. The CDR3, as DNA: TGCGCCAGCAAAGTACTAGCGGGAGTTGAAGAGACCCAGTACTTC. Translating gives CASKVLAGVEETQYF.